This T cell receptor (beta chain) was identified during a study of cytomegalovirus exposure and HLA in healthy donors. Study findings and constraints: When analyzed later, the rates of TCR association showed variation by HLA locus, with DRB1 the most and HLA-C the fewest.

The PCR used 60 Vbeta and 13 Jbeta primers. Measured with immunoSEQ multiplex PCR; TCRdb has only the in-frame clones, and not every one. The sample holds under 200,000 clones, 81% seen once. Comments on this clone: The antigen is undetermined.

The CDR3 extends over 15 amino acids. Germline values: CDR1 KGHSH, CDR2 LQKENI. V gave up 5 bases and J gave up 2 bases, with 14 bases separating them. Material: PBMCs. The TCR sequence derives from a woman between 50 and 59 years old in good health and CMV-seronegative. V usage is TRBV18 and J usage is TRBJ2-3; the D gene is possibly TRBD2 (6 bases). The CDR3 reads CASSDFRGTTDTQYF. The CDR3 coding sequence is TGTGCCAGCTCAGATTTTCGGGGGACCACAGATACGCAGTATTTT. The variable domain in full, with the rest retrieved from reference TRBV18 and TRBJ2-3, is NAGVMQNPRHLVRRRGQEARLRCSPMKGHSHVYWYRQLPEEGLKFMVYLQKENIIDESGMPKERFSAEFPKEGPSILRIQQVVRGDSAAYFCASSDFRGTTDTQYFGPGTRLTVL.